This TCR beta chain emerged from a study of shared clonotypes between healthy human individuals. Donors, without exception, were Caucasian adults residing in Nashville, Tennessee. Sequenced by immunoSEQ multiplex PCR; TCRdb stores in-frame clones only, minus some. The table records roughly 1.5 million clones, nearly 99% of them present only once. Deletions cut 1 base from V and 2 bases from J, with 12 bases between. CDR1 is MDHEN, CDR2 SYDVKM, per germline. The CDR3 runs to 16 residues. Findings of the study overall: Larger richness was generally estimated for naive than memory subsets.

Note on this clone: What it recognizes is unknown.

The TCR was taken from a man aged 25 to 45 in good health. The sequencing sample was made of naive CD4+ T cells sorted from blood. The subset here: CD45RA+ positively selected. The chain joins TRBV28 to TRBJ1-5, with a possible D match to TRBD1 (6 bases). CDR3 region: CASSLSGAAGNQPQHF. The CDR3 DNA reads as TGTGCCAGCAGTTTATCGGGGGCCGCGGGCAATCAGCCCCAGCATTTT.